This entry lists 14 T cell receptor beta chains sequenced from one sample in a study of blood T cell repertoires in COVID-19. Here immunoSEQ multiplex PCR was the method, and the copy in TCRdb shows in-frame clones only, minus some. The table records 100,000 to 150,000 clones, 65% to 90% of them present only once. The sequencing sample was made of peripheral blood. Source of these receptors: a human donor in a cohort sampled during active COVID-19.

This rearrangement joins TRBV27 to TRBJ2-3; D possibly corresponds to TRBD1 (6 bases). The germline CDR1 and CDR2 sequences are MNHEY and SMNVEV (reference sequence). Trimming took 2 bases from V and 4 from J, leaving 13 bases between them. The CDR3 length is 15 residues. CDR3 DNA: TGTGCCAGCAGTTTAAAGGGACACGAAGCAGATACGCAGTATTTT. The encoded protein is CASSLKGHEADTQYF.

The V and J genes are TRBV5-1 and TRBJ2-1, with 7 bases aligning to TRBD2. The CDR3 extends over 17 amino acids. With V trimmed by 0 bases and J by 9 bases, 15 bases remained unmatched. The germline gives CDR1 SGHRS, CDR2 YFSETQ. This CDR3 reads CASSLATMGGGLSEQFF. CDR3 bases: TGCGCCAGCAGCTTGGCTACCATGGGGGGGGGACTGAGTGAGCAGTTCTTC.

The genes are TRBV24-1 and TRBJ2-1; 8 bases match TRBD1. Germline trimming cut 4 bases from V and 9 bases from J; bases unmatched to any gene: 4. The CDR3 sequence is 13 residues long. In germline, CDR1 is KGHDR, CDR2 SFDVKD. The CDR3 nucleotides are TGTGCCACCAGTGACCGTGACAGGGGTGAGCAGTTCTTC. Residues: CATSDRDRGEQFF.

Written as DNA, the CDR3 is TGTGCCAGTAGTCTAACTAGCGGGGGGTCTGGGGCCAACGTCCTGACTTTC. Translated, it gives CASSLTSGGSGANVLTF. V gene TRBV19 combines with J gene TRBJ2-6, with 12 bases fitting TRBD2. The length of the CDR3 is 17 residues. With V trimmed by 5 bases and J by 1 base, 3 bases remained unmatched. Germline V CDR1 and CDR2: LNHDA, SQIVND (reference sequence).

The chain recombines TRBV13 with TRBJ1-2, with a tentative D call TRBD1 (6 bases). Germline CDR1 is PRHDT and CDR2 is FYEKMQ (reference sequence). Trimming left V 2 bases short and J 6 bases short, with 19 bases between. The CDR3 sequence is 16 residues long. CDR3 DNA: TGTGCCAGCAGCTTACCGCAGGGGTGGGGCTTTGATGGCTACACCTTC. This translates into CASSLPQGWGFDGYTF.

The chain recombines TRBV19 with TRBJ1-1; 10 positions agree with TRBD1. The V segment lost 5 bases and the J segment 2 bases; nucleotides outside the gene matches: 2. The CDR3 is 14 residues long. Germline lookup yields CDR1 LNHDA and CDR2 SQIVND (reference sequence). The CDR3, as DNA: TGTGCCAGTAGTCGGACAGGGGGAAACACTGAAGCTTTCTTT. Amino acids: CASSRTGGNTEAFF. Combining the CDR3 with reference TRBV19 and TRBJ1-1 gives the whole variable domain DGGITQSPKYLFRKEGQNVTLSCEQNLNHDAMYWYRQDPGQGLRLIYYSQIVNDFQKGDIAEGYSVSREKKESFPLTVTSAQKNPTAFYLCASSRTGGNTEAFFGQGTRLTVV.

This sequence joins TRBV6-2 or TRBV6-3 and TRBJ2-7; 12 bases fit TRBD2. J lost 3 bases, V lost 2 bases, and 2 bases had no gene match. Germline V CDR1 and CDR2: MNHEY, SVGEGT. The CDR3 extends over 15 amino acids. The CDR3: CASSYRTSGNYEQYF. Written as DNA, the CDR3 is TGTGCCAGCAGTTACCGGACTAGCGGGAACTACGAGCAGTACTTC.

In its sample, this clone was seen a few times. The chain has TRBV10-3 and TRBJ2-7; 9 positions match TRBD1. V shed 4 bases, J shed 4 bases, and the junction held 5 bases outside the gene matches. The CDR3 is made up of 14 amino acids. Germline V gene sequence: CDR1 ENHRY, CDR2 SYGVKD. Here the CDR3 DNA reads TGTGCCATCAGTGCGGACAGGGGTGCGTACGAGCAGTACTTC. Amino acid sequence: CAISADRGAYEQYF.

The V call is TRBV5-1, the J call TRBJ1-5; TRBD1 matches 10 bases. The CDR3 runs to 17 residues. Germline V gives CDR1 SGHRS, CDR2 YFSETQ. Trimming took 5 bases from V and 7 from J; bases not matched to a gene: 15. Here the CDR3 DNA reads TGCGCCAGCAGTTGTCGCCGGGACAGGGGTGGTGAACAGCCCCAGCATTTT. Translated: CASSCRRDRGGEQPQHF.

This clone was counted a single time. In the same sample, other DNA sequences code for this CDR3. The chain couples TRBV20-1 to TRBJ2-1; the D is unclear. Trimming pared 3 bases from V and 4 bases from J, leaving 4 bases between. This CDR3 comprises 11 residues. Germline lookup yields CDR1 DFQATT and CDR2 SNEGSKA (reference sequence). The CDR3 sequence: CSARRYNEQFF. In DNA form, the CDR3 reads TGCAGTGCTAGGCGGTACAATGAGCAGTTCTTC.

The gene calls are TRBV5-1 and TRBJ2-1, with 8 nucleotides matching TRBD1. Germline CDR1 is SGHRS and CDR2 is YFSETQ. This CDR3 has 17 amino acids. V lost 0 bases to trimming and J lost 0 bases; unmatched junction nucleotides: 5. As DNA, the CDR3 is TGCGCCAGCAGCTTGGATGGACAGGGAAACTCCTACAATGAGCAGTTCTTC. It encodes CASSLDGQGNSYNEQFF. The full variable domain, its missing parts supplied by reference TRBV5-1 and TRBJ2-1, is KAGVTQTPRYLIKTRGQQVTLSCSPISGHRSVSWYQQTPGQGLQFLFEYFSETQRNKGNFPGRFSGRQFSNSRSEMNVSTLELGDSALYLCASSLDGQGNSYNEQFFGPGTRLTVL.

The J gene is TRBJ1-3, the V gene TRBV20-1, with 11 bases that match TRBD1. The CDR3 loop spans 16 amino acids. CDR1 and CDR2 (germline): DFQATT, SNEGSKA (reference sequence). Germline trimming cut 3 bases from V and 2 bases from J; bases unmatched to any gene: 6. The CDR3 is CSASRPGQGAGNTIYF. In DNA form, the CDR3 reads TGCAGTGCTAGTAGACCGGGACAGGGGGCTGGAAACACCATATATTTT.

The chain has TRBV7-2 and TRBJ1-4; D gene ambiguous. The V end was cut by 4 bases, the J end by 2 bases, with 11 bases between. The germline V gene encodes CDR1 SGHTA and CDR2 FQGNSA. The CDR3 covers 15 residues. CDR3 in DNA: TGTGCCAGCAGCTCAGCGCCTAGGACTAATGAAAAACTGTTTTTT. Translation: CASSSAPRTNEKLFF. The full variable domain, in which reference TRBV7-2 and TRBJ1-4 provide the parts outside the CDR3, is GAGVSQSPSNKVTEKGKDVELRCDPISGHTALYWYRQSLGQGLEFLIYFQGNSAPDKSGLPSDRFSAERTGGSVSTLTIQRTQQEDSAVYLCASSSAPRTNEKLFFGSGTQLSVL.

This chain links TRBV7-6 with TRBJ2-7; 7 nucleotides agree with TRBD2. The germline V gene has CDR1 SGHVS and CDR2 FNYEAQ. The CDR3 contains 15 residues. The V and J ends lost 3 bases and 2 bases, in that order; junction bases with no gene match: 7. Here the CDR3 DNA reads TGTGCCAGCAGCTTGGCCCCGGGGGGAACCTACGAGCAGTACTTC. Its translation: CASSLAPGGTYEQYF.